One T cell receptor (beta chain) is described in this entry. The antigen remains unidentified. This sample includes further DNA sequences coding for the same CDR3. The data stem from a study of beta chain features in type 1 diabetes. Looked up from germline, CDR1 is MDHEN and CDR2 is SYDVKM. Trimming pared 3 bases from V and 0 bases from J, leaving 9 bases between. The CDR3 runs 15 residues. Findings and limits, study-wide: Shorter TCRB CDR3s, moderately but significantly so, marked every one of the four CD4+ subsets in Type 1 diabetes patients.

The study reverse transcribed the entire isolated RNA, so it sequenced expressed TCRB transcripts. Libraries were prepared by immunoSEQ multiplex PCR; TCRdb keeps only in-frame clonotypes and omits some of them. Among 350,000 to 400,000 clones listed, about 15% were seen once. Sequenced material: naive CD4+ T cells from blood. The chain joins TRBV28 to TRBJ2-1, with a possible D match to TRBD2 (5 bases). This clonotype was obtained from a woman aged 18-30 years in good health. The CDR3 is CASSFSGSSYNEQFF. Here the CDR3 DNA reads TGTGCCAGCAGTTTTTCGGGGAGCTCCTACAATGAGCAGTTCTTC.